One sample yielded the 9 T cell receptor beta chains listed below, sequenced in a study of blood T cell repertoires in COVID-19 (dated by TCRdb to 2018 to 2020). The library was prepared using the immunoSEQ multiplex PCR assay. The immuneACCESS repertoire file appears here via TCRdb, limited to in-frame rearrangements. These files lack a portion of the clones; in checked studies, under half of the deficit traces to unresolved V genes, and the cause of the others is not known. This sample is represented by more than 200,000 clones; roughly 84% of them were singletons. Of the sample, roughly a tenth falls within the top ten clones. Material for sequencing was peripheral blood. The source is an elderly woman with COVID-19, enrolled during active disease.

CDR3 nucleotide sequence: TGTGCCAGCAGCGTGGGACAGGGGGGGGATCAGCCCCAGCATTTT. Translating gives CASSVGQGGDQPQHF. The chain employs TRBV9 and TRBJ1-5, with 11 bases fitting TRBD1. The CDR3 has 15 residues. The J segment lost 5 bases and the V segment lost 2 bases, leaving 3 bases of the junction unmatched. CDR1 and CDR2 (germline): SGDLS, YYNGEE.

The J gene is TRBJ1-3, the V gene TRBV7-2, with 7 bases aligning to TRBD1. This CDR3 spans 14 amino acids. The V gene's germline CDR1 is SGHTA and CDR2 FQGNSA. V dropped 4 bases and J dropped 4; count of bases not matched to a gene: 4. CDR3 amino acids: CASSSGQVGNTIYF. CDR3 DNA sequence: TGTGCCAGCAGCTCAGGACAGGTGGGAAACACCATATATTTT.

The chain employs TRBV27 and TRBJ2-7; no definite D call. V was shortened by 5 bases and J by 4 bases, with 12 bases between the two germline ends. Germline-derived CDR1 and CDR2 are MNHEY and SMNVEV (reference sequence). CDR3 length: 13 amino acids. In DNA form, the CDR3 reads TGTGCCAGCAGTCCCTACGAGGCGTACGAGCAGTACTTC. Its translation is CASSPYEAYEQYF.

This chain joins TRBV11-2 and TRBJ2-7, with D possibly matching TRBD1 (5 bases). CDR3 length: 15 amino acids. Trimming removed 3 bases from V and 5 bases from J, with 17 bases in between. Germline CDR1 SGHAT, CDR2 FQNNGV. CDR3 DNA: TGTGCCAGCAGCTTTACAGGAAGAGAGCGCGACGAGCAGTACGTC. Amino acid sequence: CASSFTGRERDEQYV.

This chain connects TRBV5-6 to TRBJ1-1; 9 nucleotides agree with TRBD1. The CDR3 is 16 amino acids. CDR1 is SGHDT, CDR2 YYEEEE, per germline. V lost 3 bases to trimming and J lost 10 bases; unmatched junction nucleotides: 16. The CDR3 nucleotides are TGTGCCAGCAGCTCAGGCTGGGTTGGACAGGGGTTAAGAGCTTTCTTT. Its translation: CASSSGWVGQGLRAFF.

V usage is TRBV7-6 and J usage is TRBJ2-7; 8 bases map to TRBD1. Germline CDR1 reads SGHVS; CDR2 reads FNYEAQ. The CDR3 runs 15 residues. The V segment lost 5 bases and the J segment 3 bases; nucleotides outside the gene matches: 9. The CDR3 spells CASSPGQGAFYEQYF. DNA of the CDR3: TGTGCCAGCAGCCCCGGGCAGGGGGCCTTCTACGAGCAGTACTTC. The full variable domain, with the rest looked up from reference TRBV7-6 and TRBJ2-7, is GAGVSQSPRYKVTKRGQDVALRCDPISGHVSLYWYRQALGQGPEFLTYFNYEAQQDKSGLPNDRFSAERPEGSISTLTIQRTEQRDSAMYRCASSPGQGAFYEQYFGPGTRLTVT.

The chain combines TRBV5-1 with TRBJ2-1; maybe TRBD2 (6 bases). Germline V lookup: CDR1 SGHRS, CDR2 YFSETQ. The CDR3 is 18 residues long. Deletions cut 4 bases from V and 2 bases from J, with 22 bases between. CDR3 region: CASSTPKGRQGAYNEQFF. In nucleotides, the CDR3 is TGCGCCAGCAGCACACCCAAGGGGAGGCAGGGTGCCTACAATGAGCAGTTCTTC.

This chain connects TRBV7-9 to TRBJ2-7; 13 positions agree with TRBD2. In germline, CDR1 is SEHNR, CDR2 FQNEAQ (reference sequence). CDR3 size: 16 residues. V was clipped by 4 bases and J by 5 bases; unmatched bases: 8. CDR3 loop: CASSSSTSGGKDEQYF. CDR3 nucleotide sequence: TGTGCCAGCAGCTCCTCGACTAGCGGGGGGAAGGACGAGCAGTACTTC.

The rearrangement links TRBV3-1 (or the pseudogene TRBV3-2) to TRBJ2-4; TRBD1 is a possible D gene (6 bases). The CDR3 extends over 18 amino acids. Germline CDR1 LGHDT, CDR2 YNNKEL (reference sequence). V lost 1 base to trimming and J lost 1 base, with 17 bases between them. The CDR3 is CASSQGQVGSFAKNIQYF. The CDR3 region has the DNA TGTGCCAGCAGCCAAGGACAGGTGGGGTCATTCGCCAAAAACATTCAGTACTTC.